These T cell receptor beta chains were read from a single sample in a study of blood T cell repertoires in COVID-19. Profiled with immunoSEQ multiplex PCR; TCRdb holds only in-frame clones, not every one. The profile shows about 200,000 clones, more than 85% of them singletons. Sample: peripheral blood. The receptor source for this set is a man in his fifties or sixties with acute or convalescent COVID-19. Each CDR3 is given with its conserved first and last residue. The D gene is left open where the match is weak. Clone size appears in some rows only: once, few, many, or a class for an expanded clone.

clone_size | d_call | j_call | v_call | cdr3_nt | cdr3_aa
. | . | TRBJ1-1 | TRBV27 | TGTGCCAGCAGTTTTCGGGTCCAGAACACTGAAGCTTTCTTT | CASSFRVQNTEAFF
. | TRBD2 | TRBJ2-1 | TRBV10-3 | TGTGCCATCAGTGAGGGGCTAGCGGGGGGCTCCTACAATGAGCAGTTCTTC | CAISEGLAGGSYNEQFF
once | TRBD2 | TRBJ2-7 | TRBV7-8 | TGTGCCAGCAGCTTAGGACTAGCGGCGACCAGCTCCTACGAGCAGTACTTC | CASSLGLAATSSYEQYF
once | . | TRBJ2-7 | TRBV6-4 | TGTGCCAGCAGTGACTCGTCACCTAGCTCCTACGAGCAGTACTTC | CASSDSSPSSYEQYF
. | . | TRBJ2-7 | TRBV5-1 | TGCGCCAGCAGCTTCGGTCAGGGGAACTCCTACGAGCAGTACTTC | CASSFGQGNSYEQYF
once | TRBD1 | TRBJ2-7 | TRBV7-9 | TGTGCCAGCAGCGCGGGGACAGGGGCCTACGAGCAGTACTTC | CASSAGTGAYEQYF
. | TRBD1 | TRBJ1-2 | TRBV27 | TGTGCCAGCAGTCTGGGACAGGGTTACTATGGCTACACCTTC | CASSLGQGYYGYTF
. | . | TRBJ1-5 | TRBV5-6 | TGTGCCAGCAGCTTCGCACAGGGCATGAACAATCAGCCCCAGCATTTT | CASSFAQGMNNQPQHF
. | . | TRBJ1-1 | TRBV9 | TGTGCCAGCAGCCCCGGGGGGTTCAGTGAAGCTTTCTTT | CASSPGGFSEAFF
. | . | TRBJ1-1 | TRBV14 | TGTGCCAGCAGGCCCCGGAGGCAGGCTCTTGAAGCTTTCTTT | CASRPRRQALEAFF
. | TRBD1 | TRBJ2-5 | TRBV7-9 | TGTGCCAGCAGCTTAGTGGGGACAGGGGGAAAGTACCAAGAGACCCAGTACTTC | CASSLVGTGGKYQETQYF
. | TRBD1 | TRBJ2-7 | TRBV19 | TGTGCCAGTAGTATGGGTTGGACAGGGTCCTACGAGCAGTACTTC | CASSMGWTGSYEQYF
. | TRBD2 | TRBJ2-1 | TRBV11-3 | TGTGCCAGCAGCTTAGGTCTGAGCGGGGGGTACAATGAGCAGTTCTTC | CASSLGLSGGYNEQFF
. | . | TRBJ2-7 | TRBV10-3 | TGTGCCATCAGCGCCTACTACGAGCAGTACTTC | CAISAYYEQYF
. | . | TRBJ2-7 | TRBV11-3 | TGTGCCAGCAGCCCCACAGGGAACTCCTACGAGCAGTACTTC | CASSPTGNSYEQYF
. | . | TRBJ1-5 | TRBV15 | TGTGCCACCAGTCTCCAGGGTAGCAATCAGCCCCAGCATTTT | CATSLQGSNQPQHF